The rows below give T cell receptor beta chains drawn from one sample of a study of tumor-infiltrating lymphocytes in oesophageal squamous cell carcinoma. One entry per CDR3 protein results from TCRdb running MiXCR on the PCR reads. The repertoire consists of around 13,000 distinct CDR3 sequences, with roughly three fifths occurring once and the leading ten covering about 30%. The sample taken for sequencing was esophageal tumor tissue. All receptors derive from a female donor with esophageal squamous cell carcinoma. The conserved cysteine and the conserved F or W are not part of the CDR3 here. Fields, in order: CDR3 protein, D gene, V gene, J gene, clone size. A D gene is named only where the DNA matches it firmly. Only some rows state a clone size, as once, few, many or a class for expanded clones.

CDR3: ASSLGAGTSGGPTDTQY
D: TRBD2
V: TRBV7-3
J: TRBJ2-3
size: once

CDR3: ASGLRDRIVYEQY
D: TRBD1
V: TRBV27
J: .
size: .

CDR3: ASSPTGGRGKETQY
D: .
V: TRBV7-6
J: .
size: few

CDR3: ASSIAGGGSYEQY
D: TRBD2
V: TRBV6-2/TRBV6-3
J: .
size: .

CDR3: ASSSPRGEAYEQY
D: .
V: TRBV6-8
J: TRBJ2-7
size: .

CDR3: ASSLVGRVGELF
D: .
V: TRBV7-2
J: TRBJ2-2
size: .

CDR3: ASSTQGAFDGYT
D: TRBD1
V: TRBV19
J: TRBJ1-2
size: .

CDR3: ASSLAHRATASGSRADTQY
D: TRBD2
V: TRBV7-2
J: TRBJ2-3
size: .

CDR3: ASSWTSGNLYNEQF
D: TRBD2
V: TRBV7-2
J: .
size: .

CDR3: ASSPQTAPNEQF
D: .
V: TRBV7-9
J: TRBJ2-1
size: many

CDR3: ASSLVLSYEQY
D: .
V: TRBV7-6
J: TRBJ2-7
size: many

CDR3: ASSLAGGHEQY
D: TRBD2
V: TRBV7-3
J: .
size: few

CDR3: ASSFQGSGGYT
D: .
V: TRBV7-2
J: TRBJ1-2
size: .

CDR3: ASSSMIGEQY
D: .
V: TRBV7-6
J: .
size: .

CDR3: ASSLGTSGGAGIHY
D: TRBD2
V: TRBV7-3
J: TRBJ2-7
size: .

CDR3: ASSYSRGTYEQY
D: .
V: TRBV6-6
J: TRBJ2-7
size: .

CDR3: ASSEAGIGLSSYNEQF
D: .
V: TRBV6-1
J: TRBJ2-1
size: large

CDR3: ASSTGQGVAETQY
D: TRBD1
V: TRBV6-1
J: .
size: .

CDR3: ASSLGGNYNEQY
D: .
V: TRBV12-3/TRBV12-4
J: TRBJ2-7
size: .

CDR3: ASSSRSGPQYGYT
D: .
V: TRBV7-2
J: TRBJ1-2
size: .

CDR3: ASSLMAGEQF
D: .
V: TRBV7-6
J: TRBJ2-1
size: .

CDR3: ASSLTSGFTDTQY
D: .
V: TRBV7-3
J: TRBJ2-3
size: .